These T cell receptor beta chains were read from a single sample in a study of T cells after yellow fever vaccination. Via MiXCR, TCRdb re-called the 5' RACE reads, giving one row per CDR3 protein. This repertoire shows some 320,000 distinct CDR3 sequences, approximately 12% found once; its top ten account for over 3%. Here the sequenced sample was CD4+ T cells sorted from PBMCs, taken 45 days after the yellow fever booster vaccination. These receptors all come from a man younger than 35 who received the YFV17D yellow fever vaccine. Both conserved end residues are part of each CDR3. Each record gives: D gene, clone size, CDR3 length, J gene, V gene, CDR3 protein, CDR3 DNA. A D gene is named only where the DNA matches it firmly. Clone size is stated in some rows and not others, as once, few, many or a class when expanded.

>.|.|14|TRBJ2-3|TRBV9
CASSLGASSYTQYF
TGTGCCAGCAGCCTAGGGGCTAGCTCTTATACGCAGTATTTT
>.|.|13|TRBJ2-3|TRBV24-1
CATGGPRSDTQYF
TGTGCCACCGGTGGCCCGCGGTCAGATACGCAGTATTTT
>TRBD1|.|16|TRBJ1-2|TRBV6-2/TRBV6-3
CASSPRLWTGVRGYTF
TGTGCCAGCAGTCCACGGCTCTGGACAGGGGTGCGCGGCTACACCTTC
>TRBD2|.|13|TRBJ2-1|TRBV10-3
CATGLAGGEEQFF
TGTGCCACTGGACTAGCGGGGGGGGAAGAGCAGTTCTTC
>.|.|14|TRBJ1-6|TRBV12-3/TRBV12-4
CASSLMVTNSPLHF
TGTGCCAGCAGTTTAATGGTAACTAATTCACCCCTCCACTTT
>.|few|16|TRBJ2-3|TRBV4-3
CASSQESNHPTDTQYF
TGCGCCAGCAGCCAAGAGAGTAACCACCCTACGGATACGCAGTATTTT
>TRBD2|few|14|TRBJ2-7|TRBV20-1
CSARVGSGGYEQYF
TGCAGTGCTAGAGTCGGTAGCGGGGGTTACGAGCAGTACTTC
>TRBD2|few|16|TRBJ2-3|TRBV9
CASSVDGGGGTYTQYF
TGTGCCAGCAGCGTAGATGGCGGGGGGGGCACGTATACGCAGTATTTT
>.|.|15|TRBJ2-5|TRBV5-1
CASSLAWVRVETQYF
TGCGCCAGCAGCTTGGCCTGGGTTAGGGTGGAGACCCAGTACTTC
>.|few|13|TRBJ2-3|TRBV6-2/TRBV6-3
CASSQGRQDTQYF
TGTGCCAGCAGTCAAGGAAGACAAGATACGCAGTATTTT
>TRBD2|many|14|TRBJ2-3|TRBV12-3/TRBV12-4
CASSFQRGGDTQYF
TGTGCCAGCAGTTTCCAGCGGGGGGGAGATACGCAGTATTTT
>.|few|15|TRBJ1-4|TRBV19
CASITGGSPREKLFF
TGTGCCAGTATAACCGGAGGTAGCCCCCGTGAAAAACTGTTTTTT
>TRBD1|many|14|TRBJ1-6|TRBV5-1
CASSAGQANSPLHF
TGCGCCAGCAGCGCGGGACAGGCTAATTCACCCCTCCACTTT
>.|.|13|TRBJ2-2|TRBV20-1
CSARQGDTGELFF
TGCAGTGCTAGACAGGGTGACACCGGGGAGCTGTTTTTT
>.|.|15|TRBJ2-2|TRBV5-1
CASSLEAGLPGELFF
TGCGCCAGCAGCTTGGAGGCAGGTTTACCCGGGGAGCTGTTTTTT
>.|.|15|TRBJ1-5|TRBV19
CASSIGGGPDQPQHF
TGTGCCAGTAGTATAGGGGGGGGACCGGATCAGCCCCAGCATTTT
>.|few|17|TRBJ1-3|TRBV28
CASSLGSGQDSGNTIYF
TGTGCCAGCAGTTTAGGTTCAGGGCAAGACTCTGGAAACACCATATATTTT
>TRBD2|.|14|TRBJ2-3|TRBV7-3
CASSPNPQAGGLYF
TGTGCCAGCAGCCCCAACCCTCAAGCGGGGGGTCTGTATTTT
>TRBD1|.|15|TRBJ1-3|TRBV4-1
CASSLPGQTGNTIYF
TGCGCCAGCAGCCTACCGGGACAGACTGGAAACACCATATATTTT
>.|few|15|TRBJ2-7|TRBV12-3/TRBV12-4
CAGSLGAGQLYEQYF
TGTGCCGGCAGTTTAGGGGCTGGACAGCTATACGAGCAGTACTTC
>TRBD1|.|16|TRBJ1-3|TRBV28
CASSLGQPISGNTIYF
TGTGCCAGCAGCTTGGGACAGCCTATTTCTGGAAACACCATATATTTT
>.|many|18|TRBJ1-1|TRBV12-3/TRBV12-4
CASSLGVMMVGRNTEAFF
TGTGCCAGCAGTTTGGGAGTAATGATGGTAGGCAGGAACACTGAAGCTTTCTTT
>.|once|12|TRBJ2-1|TRBV24-1
CALGGDTSEQFF
TGTGCCCTAGGGGGGGACACCAGTGAGCAGTTCTTC
>.|.|13|TRBJ1-5|TRBV7-2
CASGPRGDQPQHF
TGTGCCAGCGGCCCTCGGGGGGATCAGCCCCAGCATTTT
>.|.|14|TRBJ2-2|TRBV5-5
CASSPTGYSGELFF
TGTGCCAGCAGCCCAACAGGTTACAGCGGGGAGCTGTTTTTT
>.|.|15|TRBJ2-2|TRBV5-1
CASSLGGGPTGELFF
TGCGCCAGCAGCTTGGGTGGGGGGCCCACCGGGGAGCTGTTTTTT
>.|.|19|TRBJ2-6|TRBV4-3
CASSQEENSKYAGANVLTF
TGCGCCAGCAGCCAAGAGGAGAACAGCAAGTATGCTGGGGCCAACGTCCTGACTTTC
>.|.|14|TRBJ1-1|TRBV18
CASSPRSENTEAFF
TGTGCCAGCTCACCACGGTCGGAGAACACTGAAGCTTTCTTT
>TRBD2|few|15|TRBJ2-3|TRBV6-5
CASSWASGATDTQYF
TGTGCCAGCAGTTGGGCTAGCGGGGCCACAGATACGCAGTATTTT
>.|few|13|TRBJ2-3|TRBV12-3/TRBV12-4
CASSQLGVGTQYF
TGTGCCAGCAGCCAGCTAGGGGTTGGTACGCAGTATTTT
>TRBD2|few|14|TRBJ2-5|TRBV4-3
CASSQVRGAETQYF
TGCGCCAGCAGCCAAGTGCGGGGGGCAGAGACCCAGTACTTC
>.|few|18|TRBJ1-5|TRBV19
CASSLPGRGHASNQPQHF
TGTGCCAGTAGTTTACCGGGACGGGGCCATGCAAGCAATCAGCCCCAGCATTTT
>TRBD1|many|14|TRBJ2-2|TRBV7-9
CASSFGTATGELFF
TGTGCCAGCAGCTTCGGGACAGCCACCGGGGAGCTGTTTTTT
>.|many|12|TRBJ1-2|TRBV7-2
CASSPRGYGYTF
TGTGCCAGCAGTCCAAGGGGATATGGCTACACCTTC
>.|many|14|TRBJ2-1|TRBV4-3
CASSPTSRGNEQFF
TGCGCCAGCAGCCCGACTAGCAGGGGCAATGAGCAGTTCTTC
>TRBD1|few|15|TRBJ1-5|TRBV28
CASSQYRTGEQPQHF
TGTGCCAGCAGTCAATACCGGACAGGGGAACAGCCCCAGCATTTT
>.|few|13|TRBJ2-3|TRBV24-1
CATSEDATDTQYF
TGTGCCACCAGTGAGGACGCCACAGATACGCAGTATTTT
>.|.|13|TRBJ1-1|TRBV2
CASTSDRESEAFF
.
>.|.|14|TRBJ2-3|TRBV18
CASSSGSPADTQYF
TGTGCCAGCTCATCAGGGTCGCCCGCAGATACGCAGTATTTT
>.|many|17|TRBJ1-1|TRBV3-1
CASSQDRGTGIATEAFF
TGTGCCAGCAGCCAAGATCGGGGCACAGGGATAGCGACTGAAGCTTTCTTT
>.|few|12|TRBJ1-5|TRBV19
CASTVQGRPQHF
TGTGCCAGTACTGTCCAGGGCCGACCCCAGCATTTT
>.|few|15|TRBJ2-5|TRBV2
CASSRDPGTRETQYF
TGTGCCAGCAGCCGGGATCCAGGAACCCGGGAGACCCAGTACTTC
>TRBD2|.|15|TRBJ2-7|TRBV5-1
CASSLGVQRGGEQYF
TGCGCCAGCAGCTTGGGGGTCCAGCGGGGGGGCGAGCAGTACTTC
>.|.|16|TRBJ2-7|TRBV12-5
CASGFQGFGLFYEQYF
TGTGCTAGTGGTTTCCAGGGGTTCGGACTCTTCTACGAGCAGTACTTC
>.|many|17|TRBJ2-2|TRBV4-2
CASSRLDRPLSTGELFF
TGTGCCAGCAGCCGGCTTGACAGGCCTTTGAGTACCGGGGAGCTGTTTTTT
>TRBD2|.|15|TRBJ2-5|TRBV20-1
CSATLAGGRRETQYF
TGCAGTGCCACACTAGCGGGGGGGCGTAGAGAGACCCAGTACTTC
>.|few|13|TRBJ2-7|TRBV6-5
CASSYRDNHEQYF
TGTGCCAGCAGTTACAGGGACAACCACGAGCAGTACTTC
>TRBD1|few|13|TRBJ2-7|TRBV19
CASRGTGGSEQYF
TGTGCCAGTAGAGGGACAGGGGGCAGCGAGCAGTACTTC
>.|.|16|TRBJ1-1|TRBV19
CASSRGTTGWDTEAFF
TGTGCCAGTAGCCGTGGGACCACAGGGTGGGACACTGAAGCTTTCTTT
>TRBD1|few|13|TRBJ2-5|TRBV6-5
CASLRTGDKTQYF
TGTGCCAGTCTTCGGACAGGAGACAAGACCCAGTACTTC
>TRBD2|.|16|TRBJ2-1|TRBV6-4
CASSDVSTSGFSEQFF
TGTGCCAGCAGTGACGTCTCCACTAGCGGGTTTAGTGAGCAGTTCTTC
>.|.|13|TRBJ2-3|TRBV7-2
CASSRYAADTQYF
TGTGCCAGCAGCCGGTACGCGGCAGATACGCAGTATTTT
>.|.|17|TRBJ2-7|TRBV5-1
CASSLDARTVSSYEQYF
TGCGCCAGCAGCTTGGACGCGAGGACAGTTAGCTCCTACGAGCAGTACTTC
>.|.|13|TRBJ2-5|TRBV5-1
CASSREGAETQYF
TGCGCCAGCAGCCGGGAGGGGGCTGAGACCCAGTACTTC
>.|few|14|TRBJ2-7|TRBV6-2/TRBV6-3
CASSGTHLSYEQYF
TGTGCCAGCAGTGGGACACACCTCTCCTACGAGCAGTACTTC
>TRBD2|few|15|TRBJ2-3|TRBV7-2
CASSQGLAPTDTQYF
TGTGCCAGCAGCCAAGGACTAGCCCCCACAGATACGCAGTATTTT